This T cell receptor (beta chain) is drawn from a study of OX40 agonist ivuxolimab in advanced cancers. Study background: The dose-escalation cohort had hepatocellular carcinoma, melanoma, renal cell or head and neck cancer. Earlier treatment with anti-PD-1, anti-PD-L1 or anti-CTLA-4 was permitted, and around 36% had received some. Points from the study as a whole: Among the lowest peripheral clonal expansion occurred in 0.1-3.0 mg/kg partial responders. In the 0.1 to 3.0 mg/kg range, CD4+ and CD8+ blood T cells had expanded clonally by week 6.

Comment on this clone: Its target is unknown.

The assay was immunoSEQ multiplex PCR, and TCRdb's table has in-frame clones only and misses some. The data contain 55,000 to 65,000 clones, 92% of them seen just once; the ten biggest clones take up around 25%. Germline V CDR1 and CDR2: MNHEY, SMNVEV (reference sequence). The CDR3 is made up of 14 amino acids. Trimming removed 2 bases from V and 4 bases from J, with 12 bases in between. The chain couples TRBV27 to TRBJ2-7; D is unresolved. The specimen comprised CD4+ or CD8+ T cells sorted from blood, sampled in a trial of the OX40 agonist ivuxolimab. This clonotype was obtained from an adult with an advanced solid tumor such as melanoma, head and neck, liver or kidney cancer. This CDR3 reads CASSLGSPIYEQYF. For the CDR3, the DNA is TGTGCCAGCAGTTTAGGCAGCCCGATTTACGAGCAGTACTTC.